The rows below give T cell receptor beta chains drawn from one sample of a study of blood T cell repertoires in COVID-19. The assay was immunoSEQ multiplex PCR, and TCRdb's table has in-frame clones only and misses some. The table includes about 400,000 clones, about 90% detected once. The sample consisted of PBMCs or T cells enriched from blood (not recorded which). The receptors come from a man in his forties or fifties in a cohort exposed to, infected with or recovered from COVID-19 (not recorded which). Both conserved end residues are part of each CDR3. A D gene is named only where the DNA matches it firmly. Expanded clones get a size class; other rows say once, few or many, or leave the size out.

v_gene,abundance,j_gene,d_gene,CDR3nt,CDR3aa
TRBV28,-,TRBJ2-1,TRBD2,TGTGCCAGCAGTTTAGGGGGGACTAGCGGGATTTATGAGCAGTTCTTC,CASSLGGTSGIYEQFF
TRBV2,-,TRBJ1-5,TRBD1,TGTGCCAGCAGTGATGGGAGACAGGGACATAATAGCAATCAGCCCCAGCATTTT,CASSDGRQGHNSNQPQHF
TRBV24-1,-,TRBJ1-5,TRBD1,TGTGCCACCAGTGATTCTGGCAGAGGGACAGGGGGCTTAAGCTCGGGCCAGCCCCAGCATTTT,CATSDSGRGTGGLSSGQPQHF
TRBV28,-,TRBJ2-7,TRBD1,TGTGCCAGCAGTTTCTCTCCCACCTCCGGGACAGGCTACGAGCAGTACTTC,CASSFSPTSGTGYEQYF
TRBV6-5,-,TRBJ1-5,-,TGTGCCAGCAACCCCGACAGTTATAGCAATCAGCCCCAGCATTTT,CASNPDSYSNQPQHF
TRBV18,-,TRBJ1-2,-,TGTGCCAGCTCGGACACCCGGACCTCTAACTATGGCTACACCTTC,CASSDTRTSNYGYTF
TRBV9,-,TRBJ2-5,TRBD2,TGTGCCAGCAGCGGAGCGGGGCTCGGGGAGACCCAGTACTTC,CASSGAGLGETQYF
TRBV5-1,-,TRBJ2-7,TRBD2,TGCGCCAGCGCGGGACTAGCGGCCTACGAGCAGTACTTC,CASAGLAAYEQYF
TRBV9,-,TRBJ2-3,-,TGTGCCAGCAGCGGAATTCAAGGGGTAGAGGCAGATACGCAGTATTTT,CASSGIQGVEADTQYF
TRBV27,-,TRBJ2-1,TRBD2,TGTGCCAGCAGTCTAGCGGGAGGGCCCTACAATGAGCAGTTCTTC,CASSLAGGPYNEQFF
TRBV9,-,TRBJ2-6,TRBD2,TGTGCCAGCAGCGTAGCCGGCGGGAGGCCTCTCTCTGGGGCCAACGTCCTGACTTTC,CASSVAGGRPLSGANVLTF
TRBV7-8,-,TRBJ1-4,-,TGTGCCAGCAGCCAACAGGACGCAACTAATGAAAAACTGTTTTTT,CASSQQDATNEKLFF
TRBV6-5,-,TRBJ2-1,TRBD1,TGTGCCAGCAGTTCTAAGGGGGCGCGGGTCAATGAGCAGTTCTTC,CASSSKGARVNEQFF
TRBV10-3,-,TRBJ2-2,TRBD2,TGTGCCATCAGGAAGGATACGGGACTAGCGGACACCGGGGAGCTGTTTTTT,CAIRKDTGLADTGELFF
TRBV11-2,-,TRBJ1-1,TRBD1,TGTGCCAGCAGCTACACCGGGACAGGGGGCCTGGCTTTCTTT,CASSYTGTGGLAFF
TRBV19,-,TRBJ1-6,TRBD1,TGTGCCAGTAGTACTCATCCCGACAGGGGTTCACCCCTCCACTTT,CASSTHPDRGSPLHF
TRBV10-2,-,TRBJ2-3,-,TGCGCCAGCAGTGAGACGGGTAGCTCGGCAGATACGCAGTATTTT,CASSETGSSADTQYF
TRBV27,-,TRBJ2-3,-,TGTGCCAGCAGTTTAAATGGCCCTTTCCCAGATACGCAGTATTTT,CASSLNGPFPDTQYF
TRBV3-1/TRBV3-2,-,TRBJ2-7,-,TGTGCCAGCAGCCCCCCGCTAGCGCAATCCTACGAGCAGTACTTC,CASSPPLAQSYEQYF
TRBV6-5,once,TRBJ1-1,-,TGTGCCAGCAGTTACTCGACACCCACTGAAGCTTTCTTT,CASSYSTPTEAFF
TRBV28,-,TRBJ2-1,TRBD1,TGTGCCAGCAGGACGACAGGGTATGAGCAGTTCTTC,CASRTTGYEQFF
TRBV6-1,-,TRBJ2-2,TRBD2,TGTGCCAGCAGTGAGCGAGCGGGAGAGGCCACCGGGGAGCTGTTTTTT,CASSERAGEATGELFF
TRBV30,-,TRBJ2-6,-,TGTGCCTGGAGCCCTACAGTTCCTGGGGCCAACGTCCTGACTTTC,CAWSPTVPGANVLTF
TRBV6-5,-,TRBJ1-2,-,TGTGCCAGCGCCTCAAAGCGGTGGAACTATGGCTACACCTTC,CASASKRWNYGYTF
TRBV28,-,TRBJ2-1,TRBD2,TGTGCCAGCAGTTGGACTAGCGGGGGGAGCTCCTACAATGAGCAGTTCTTC,CASSWTSGGSSYNEQFF
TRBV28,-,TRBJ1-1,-,TGTGCCAGCAGTTCCCTGGGGGGTAACACTGAAGCTTTCTTT,CASSSLGGNTEAFF
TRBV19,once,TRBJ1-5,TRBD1,TGTGCCAGATACAGGGGGCTCCGTAGTCAGCCCCAGCATTTT,CARYRGLRSQPQHF
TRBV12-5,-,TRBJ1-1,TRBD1,TGTGCTAGTGGTTTAAACCCAAGGGACAGTGAAGCTTTCTTT,CASGLNPRDSEAFF
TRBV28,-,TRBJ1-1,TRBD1,TGTGCCAGCAGTACAGGGGGCGTCAACACTGAAGCTTTCTTT,CASSTGGVNTEAFF
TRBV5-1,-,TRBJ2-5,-,TGCGCCAGCAATCCGGGACAAGAGACCCAGTACTTC,CASNPGQETQYF
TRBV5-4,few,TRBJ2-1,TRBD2,TGTGCCAGCAGCCCGGAGACTAGCGGGGCCAATGAGCAGTTCTTC,CASSPETSGANEQFF
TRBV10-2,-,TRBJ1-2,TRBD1,TGCGCCAGCAGTGGACAGGGCGACTATGGCTACACCTTC,CASSGQGDYGYTF
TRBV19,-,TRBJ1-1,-,TGTGCCAGTAGTATACAGACACACACTGAAGCTTTCTTT,CASSIQTHTEAFF
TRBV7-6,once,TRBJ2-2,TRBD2,TGTGCCAGCAGCCCGGGACTAGCGGGAGGCCTCGCGAACACCGGGGAGCTGTTTTTT,CASSPGLAGGLANTGELFF
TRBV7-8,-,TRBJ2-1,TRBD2,TGTGCCAGCAGCCCTGCTGTTTCTTCGGGGACTAGCGGGAGGGCCAGTAACAATGAGCAGTTCTTC,CASSPAVSSGTSGRASNNEQFF
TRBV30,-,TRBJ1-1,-,TGTGCCTGGAACGGGGGGCCGGTGCATGAAGCTTTCTTT,CAWNGGPVHEAFF
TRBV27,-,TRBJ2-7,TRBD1,TGTGCCAGCAGTTTAAAACGGGACAGCTCCTACGAGCAGTACTTC,CASSLKRDSSYEQYF
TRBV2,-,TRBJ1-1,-,TGTGCCAGCAGTGACCCGGGAACTGAAGCTTTCTTT,CASSDPGTEAFF
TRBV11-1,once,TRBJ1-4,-,TGTGCCAGCAGCTCCGGGGGGAATGAAAAACTGTTTTTT,CASSSGGNEKLFF
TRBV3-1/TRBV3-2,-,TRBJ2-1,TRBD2,TGTGCCAGCAGCCAAGTCCGGGACTACATCTACAATGAGCAGTTCTTC,CASSQVRDYIYNEQFF
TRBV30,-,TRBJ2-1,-,TGTGCCTGGAGCCTGCAGGGGCCAGGGGAGCAGTTCTTC,CAWSLQGPGEQFF
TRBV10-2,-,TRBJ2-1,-,TGCGCCAGCAGTGATATGCGGGAGCAGTTCTTC,CASSDMREQFF
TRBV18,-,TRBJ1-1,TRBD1,TGTGCCAGCTCACCACCGGGGACAGGGCCCACTGAAGCTTTCTTT,CASSPPGTGPTEAFF
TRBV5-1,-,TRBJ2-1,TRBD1,TGCGCCAGCAGCCCCCTGACAGGGGGCGGCAATGAGCAGTTCTTC,CASSPLTGGGNEQFF
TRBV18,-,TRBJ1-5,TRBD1,TGTGCCAGCTCACCACGGACAGGGGTGGGTCAGCCCCAGCATTTT,CASSPRTGVGQPQHF
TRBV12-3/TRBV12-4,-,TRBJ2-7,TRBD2,TGTGCCAGCAGTTTTGCGGGAGTTAACGAGCAGTACTTC,CASSFAGVNEQYF
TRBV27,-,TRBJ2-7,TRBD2,TGTGCCAGCAGTTCCGGACTAGCGGGAGTTTACGAGCAGTACTTC,CASSSGLAGVYEQYF
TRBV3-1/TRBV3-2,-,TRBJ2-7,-,TGTGCCAGCAGCCCACTGGGTAGCGGCCGGGAGCAGTACTTC,CASSPLGSGREQYF
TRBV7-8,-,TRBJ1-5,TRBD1,TGTGCCAGCAGCTTAACGACAGGGGTAAGCAATCAGCCCCAGCATTTT,CASSLTTGVSNQPQHF
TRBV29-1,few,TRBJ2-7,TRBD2,TGCAGCGTCGCCGGGGGGACGAGTTCCTACGAGCAGTACTTC,CSVAGGTSSYEQYF
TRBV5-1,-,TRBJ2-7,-,TGCGCCAGCAGAAAGACTTTTAGCTCCTACGAGCAGTACTTC,CASRKTFSSYEQYF
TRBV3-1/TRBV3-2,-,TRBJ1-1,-,TGTGCCAGCAGCCGCGGTCTCGCAGGGACTGAAGCTTTCTTT,CASSRGLAGTEAFF
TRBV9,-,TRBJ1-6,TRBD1,TGTGCCAGCAGACCGGGACAGCATAATTCACCCCTCCACTTT,CASRPGQHNSPLHF